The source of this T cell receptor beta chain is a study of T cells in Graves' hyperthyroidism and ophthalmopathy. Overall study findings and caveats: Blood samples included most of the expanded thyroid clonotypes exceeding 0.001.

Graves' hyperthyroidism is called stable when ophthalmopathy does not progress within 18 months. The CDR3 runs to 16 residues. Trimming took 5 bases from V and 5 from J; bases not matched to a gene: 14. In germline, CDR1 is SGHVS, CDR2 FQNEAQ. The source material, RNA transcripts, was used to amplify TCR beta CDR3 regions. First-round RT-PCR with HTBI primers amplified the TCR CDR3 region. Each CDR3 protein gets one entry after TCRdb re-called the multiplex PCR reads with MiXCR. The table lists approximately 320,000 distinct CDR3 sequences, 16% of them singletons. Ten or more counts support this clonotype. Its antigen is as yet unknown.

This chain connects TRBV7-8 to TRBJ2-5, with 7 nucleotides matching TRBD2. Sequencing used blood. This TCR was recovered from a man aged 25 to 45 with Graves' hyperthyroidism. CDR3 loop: CASSPHGTIGWETQYF. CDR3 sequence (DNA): TGTGCCAGCAGCCCCCACGGGACTATCGGATGGGAGACCCAGTACTTC. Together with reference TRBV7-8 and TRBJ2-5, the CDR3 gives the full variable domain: GAGVSQSPRYKVAKRGQDVALRCDPISGHVSLFWYQQALGQGPEFLTYFQNEAQLDKSGLPSDRFFAERPEGSVSTLKIQRTQQEDSAVYLCASSPHGTIGWETQYFGPGTRLLVL.